The sequence of this TCR beta chain was determined in a study of T cell responses to AZD1222 COVID-19 vaccine. General study findings and limits: Regions 160-218 and 743-854 dominated among vaccine-associated CD4 TCRs spanning spike. Rises in breadth and depth of Spike-specific TCRs came after two AZD1222 doses. AZD1222 recipients seropositive at baseline numbered only 6 or 7. The donor cohort was predominantly white British with a female majority, and clonal diversity may have been underestimated.

The CDR3 extends over 15 amino acids. V dropped 10 bases and J dropped 1 base, with 18 bases sitting between them. CDR1 and CDR2 (germline): MNHEY, SMNVEV (reference sequence). Details on this clone: Its antigen is unidentified.

Sequenced by immunoSEQ multiplex PCR; TCRdb stores in-frame clones only, minus some. Of 95,000 to 150,000 clones listed, roughly nine tenths are singletons. The TCR comes from an adult in good health. Sequenced here: peripheral blood, sampled on day 0 of AZD1222 vaccination. This chain joins TRBV27 and TRBJ2-3; the D gene is possibly TRBD1 (6 bases). The CDR3 region is CATTLGRGRTDTQYF. CDR3 nucleotides: TGTGCCACTACGTTGGGCAGGGGACGCACAGATACGCAGTATTTT.